This T cell receptor (beta chain) was retrieved from a study of long-term antiretroviral therapy in people with HIV. Overall study findings and caveats: The repertoire was dominated at all time points by clones expanded before ART. Repertoires in HIV (unlike those of controls) had narrower CDR3 length ranges. The data indicate that diversity increased after ART but remained below transplant donor controls.

Each donor had at least one pre-ART and at least two post-ART PBMC samples. Germline CDR1 is SEHNR and CDR2 is FQNEAQ (reference sequence). The CDR3 is made up of 10 amino acids. V lost 1 base and J lost 14, with 8 bases in between. Regarding this clone: Its antigen is still unknown.

Survey level was the resolution at which the v3.0 immunoSEQ assay ran. Some clones are missing from TCRdb's copy, which holds only in-frame ones; the method was immunoSEQ multiplex PCR. The table includes 20,000 to 25,000 clones, approximately 86% detected once. This chain links TRBV7-9 with TRBJ1-2; D is ambiguous. This sample comprised unsorted PBMCs, obtained 1.2 years after starting antiretroviral therapy. This receptor was obtained from a man between 50 and 59 years old with HIV. CDR3 DNA: TGTGCCAGCAGCTTAGAAGTAATGACCTTC. Encoded protein: CASSLEVMTF.